This TCR beta chain was identified in a study of T cells in Graves' hyperthyroidism and ophthalmopathy. On the study more broadly: Before any treatment, at initial diagnosis, peripheral blood was collected. The study, taken as a whole, reports: Ophthalmopathy was identified by the model a median about seven months ahead of onset. In blood, most of the thyroid clonotypes expanded above 0.001 were also present.

Amplified TCR beta CDR3 regions derived from RNA transcripts. In the first-round RT-PCR of the TCR CDR3, the HTBI primer set was used. TCRdb re-derived calls from the multiplex PCR reads in MiXCR, one entry per CDR3 protein. The sample includes hundreds of thousands of distinct CDR3 sequences, around 40% of them seen just once. Note on this clonotype: No antigen is known for it.

Researchers barred patients who had uncontrolled infection, other autoimmune disease, pregnancy or lactation. J lost 12 bases, V lost 6 bases, and 5 bases had no gene match. The CDR3 is made up of 11 amino acids. This sequence joins TRBV12-3 or TRBV12-4 and TRBJ1-2, with 9 bases fitting TRBD1. Sequenced input: blood. The clonotype comes from a woman in her thirties or forties with Graves' hyperthyroidism. Written as DNA, the CDR3 is TGTGCCAGCAGACGAACAGGGGGCCACACCTTC. Translating it yields CASRRTGGHTF.